The clone carrying this T cell receptor beta chain was seen at least ten times. Antigen specificity is unknown. Only healthy Caucasians were enrolled as donors. The sample comes from a study of identical twins. Study-level results: Twins showed weaker excess sharing in their beta out-of-frame sequences.

Losses at the gene ends were 7 bases for V and 4 bases for J; bases not matched to a gene: 5. The CDR3 runs 13 residues. CDR1 and CDR2 from the germline V gene are SQVTM and ANQGSEA. TCRdb independently ran MiXCR on the 5' RACE reads; one entry per CDR3 protein. The table records approximately 670,000 distinct CDR3 sequences, around 6.1% of them present only once. Sequencing was carried out using naive T cells sorted from blood. The TCR sequence derives from a young man in good health. The chain carries TRBV29-1 and TRBJ2-5, with 11 bases matching TRBD2. The CDR3, as DNA: TGCAGCGCTACTACTAGCGGGAGAGAGACCCAGTACTTC. Its protein is CSATTSGRETQYF.